The 25 T cell receptor beta chains reported below all come from one sample, sequenced in a study of blood T cell repertoires in COVID-19. TCRdb keeps only in-frame clones here, not all; method: immunoSEQ multiplex PCR. Of roughly 62,000 clones listed, 87% are singletons. Source material: peripheral blood. These receptors were taken from a human donor with acute or convalescent COVID-19. The donor label of this sample is uncertain.

The rearrangement links TRBV10-3 to TRBJ1-1, with a weak D call TRBD1 (5 bases). The germline V gene encodes CDR1 ENHRY and CDR2 SYGVKD. V was shortened by 6 bases and J by 11 bases, with 19 bases between the two germline ends. This CDR3 has 13 amino acids. CDR3 loop: CAISKQERVRAFF. The DNA of the CDR3 is TGTGCCATCAGCAAACAGGAACGTGTGAGGGCTTTCTTT.

The chain is built from TRBV12-2 and TRBJ2-5; TRBD2 was called by the table and not checked on the DNA. TRBV12-2 is termed a pseudogene. This CDR3 spans 16 amino acids. The CDR3 spells CASRSNREAPGETQYF. CDR3 DNA: TGTGCAAGTCGCTCTAATCGGGAGGCTCCCGGGGAGACCCAGTACTTC.

CDR3 coding DNA: TGTGCCATCAGTGGCACTCCCAGGGGTCTCTCCTCCTACGAGCAGTACTTC. Translation: CAISGTPRGLSSYEQYF. The chain carries TRBV10-3 and TRBJ2-7, with a weak D call TRBD1 (6 bases). CDR3 length: 17 amino acids. The V gene lost 4 bases and the J gene lost 0 bases, with 19 bases spanning the gap. The V gene's germline CDR1 is ENHRY and CDR2 SYGVKD.

This clone was counted between two and nine times. The chain carries TRBV3-1 (or the pseudogene TRBV3-2) and TRBJ1-4, with D perhaps TRBD1 (5 bases). The CDR3 consists of 13 residues. CDR1 is LGHDT, CDR2 YNNKEL, per germline (reference sequence). V was trimmed by 4 bases and J by 4 bases, leaving 7 bases between them. The CDR3 protein is CASSPGVNEKLFF. As DNA, the CDR3 is TGTGCCAGCAGCCCGGGGGTTAATGAAAAACTGTTTTTT.

The rearrangement links TRBV18 to TRBJ1-3, with 8 bases matching TRBD1. There are 18 residues in the CDR3. CDR1 is KGHSH, CDR2 LQKENI, per germline. The V and J ends lost 2 bases and 0 bases, in that order; junction bases with no gene match: 9. CDR3 loop: CASSPKPRTGNSGNTIYF. CDR3 nucleotides: TGTGCCAGCTCACCAAAACCCCGGACAGGGAACTCTGGAAACACCATATATTTT.

In its sample, this clone ranks as medium-sized. J is TRBJ2-3 and V is TRBV7-9; a weak D match, TRBD1 (5 bases). This CDR3 region has 15 residues. Germline CDR1 is SEHNR and CDR2 is FQNEAQ (reference sequence). V lost 6 bases, J lost 6 bases, and 19 bases lay in between. The CDR3 bases are TGTGCCAGCAGTTATGGGATGACAGAAGGGGATACGCAGTATTTT. Amino acids: CASSYGMTEGDTQYF.

CDR3 amino acids: CASSLQGVIGNTIYF. In nucleotides, the CDR3 is TGTGCCAGCAGCTTACAGGGCGTTATTGGAAACACCATATATTTT. The J gene is TRBJ1-3, the V gene TRBV5-4, with TRBD1 as a possible D gene (6 bases). This CDR3 has 15 amino acids. V lost 2 bases to trimming and J lost 3 bases, with 12 bases between them. Per germline, CDR1 SGHNT and CDR2 YYREEE (reference sequence).

The sample holds a few counts of this clone. The chain employs TRBV7-4 and TRBJ2-1; D unclear. The CDR3 covers 13 residues. Germline CDR1 is SGHVT and CDR2 is SQSDAQ. Here the CDR3 DNA reads TGTCCCCGTGGGCCCTCGGTATACAATGAGCAGTTCTTC. Protein product: CPRGPSVYNEQFF.

The V and J genes are TRBV2 and TRBJ2-7, with no clear D. Deletions cut 7 bases from V and 3 bases from J, with 10 bases between. Germline V gene sequence: CDR1 SNHLY, CDR2 FYNNEI. This CDR3 spans 12 amino acids. The DNA of the CDR3 is TGTGCCAGCATGCTCGGAGACTACGAGCAGTACGTC. Translating gives CASMLGDYEQYV.

This clone was picked up one time. The CDR3 loop is CASSPTQGAGNQPQHF. The CDR3 nucleotides read TGTGCCAGCAGCCCAACCCAGGGGGCCGGCAATCAGCCCCAGCATTTT. The chain recombines TRBV6-2 or TRBV6-3 with TRBJ1-5; 8 positions agree with TRBD1. The J segment lost 2 bases and the V segment lost 6 bases, leaving 9 bases of the junction unmatched. Looked up from germline, CDR1 is MNHEY and CDR2 is SVGEGT. This CDR3 region has 16 residues.

The rearrangement joins TRBV14 to TRBJ2-7; TRBD2 matches at 8 bases. This CDR3 comprises 17 residues. V trimming: 0 bases; J trimming: 1 base; junction bases outside the gene matches: 8. Per germline, CDR1 SGHDN and CDR2 FVKESK. This chain's CDR3 is CASSQDTRAGGSYEQYF. The DNA of the CDR3 is TGTGCCAGCAGCCAAGATACTCGCGCGGGGGGATCCTACGAGCAGTACTTC.

The V call is TRBV15, the J call TRBJ2-7; TRBD2 agrees at 10 bases. V shed 5 bases and J 4 bases; nucleotides not matched to a gene: 11. This CDR3 region has 16 residues. The germline V gene has CDR1 LNHNV and CDR2 YYDKDF (reference sequence). CDR3 residues: CATSDPSSGSIYEQYF. The CDR3 nucleotides are TGTGCCACCAGCGATCCCTCTAGCGGGAGTATTTACGAGCAGTACTTC.

This clone was found a few times. This chain connects TRBV5-1 to TRBJ1-4; possible D gene TRBD1, 6 bases. The CDR3 consists of 17 residues. Germline values: CDR1 SGHRS, CDR2 YFSETQ. The V end was cut by 1 base, the J end by 0 bases, with 13 bases between. As DNA, the CDR3 is TGCGCCAGCAGCTTGCCCGCCAGGGGATCAACTAATGAAAAACTGTTTTTT. Its protein is CASSLPARGSTNEKLFF.

The table lists this clone with many counts. The chain employs TRBV10-2 and TRBJ2-7, with D possibly matching TRBD1 (5 bases). Germline V gene sequence: CDR1 WSHSY, CDR2 SAAADI. The V gene lost 6 bases and the J gene lost 3 bases, with 15 bases spanning the gap. The CDR3 has 14 amino acids. In DNA, the CDR3 is TGCGCCAGCAGGGTTAAATGGGGCATCTACGAGCAGTACTTC. It specifies CASRVKWGIYEQYF.

CDR3 DNA: TGTGCCAGCAAGGGGGGGTCTCCGGAAGAGCAGTACTTC. Translation gives CASKGGSPEEQYF. The chain has TRBV28 and TRBJ2-7; tentative D call: TRBD2 (7 bases). The CDR3 loop spans 13 amino acids. Trimming took off 7 bases at V and 7 bases at J, with 17 bases between the two ends. Germline loops: CDR1 MDHEN, CDR2 SYDVKM.

This clone was seen once. This chain connects TRBV10-3 to TRBJ2-5, with TRBD2 matching over 10 bases. This CDR3 region has 16 residues. J was trimmed by 3 bases and V by 6 bases; bases with no gene match: 10. Germline V gene sequence: CDR1 ENHRY, CDR2 SYGVKD. CDR3 sequence: CAIRGGSGGGEETQYF. The CDR3 DNA reads as TGTGCCATCAGGGGCGGCAGCGGGGGGGGAGAAGAGACCCAGTACTTC.

V is TRBV27 and J is TRBJ2-5; 9 nucleotides line up with TRBD1. The length of the CDR3 is 13 residues. Germline assignment: CDR1 MNHEY and CDR2 SMNVEV (reference sequence). The V and J ends lost 6 bases and 5 bases, in that order; junction bases with no gene match: 4. The CDR3 protein is CASRPTGGETQYF. In DNA, the CDR3 is TGTGCCAGCAGGCCGACAGGGGGGGAGACCCAGTACTTC.

The CDR3 DNA sequence: TGTGCCAGCAGTAGGACTAGCGGAGGCTCCTACAATGAGCAGTTCTTC. Its protein is CASSRTSGGSYNEQFF. J is TRBJ2-1 and V is TRBV27; 10 bases agree with TRBD2. CDR1 is MNHEY and CDR2 is SMNVEV in the germline V gene (reference sequence). This CDR3 is 16 amino acids long. V lost 5 bases and J lost 0; bases outside the gene matches: 4.

This clone came up a few times. This chain uses TRBV27 with TRBJ1-2, with 7 bases fitting TRBD1. The CDR3 length is 15 residues. Per the germline V gene, CDR1 is MNHEY and CDR2 is SMNVEV (reference sequence). The V and J ends lost 5 bases and 7 bases, in that order; junction bases with no gene match: 13. In DNA form, the CDR3 reads TGTGCCAGCAGTGCTAACAGGGGAAGGCAGGGTGGCTACACCTTC. It is translated as CASSANRGRQGGYTF.

The V call is TRBV5-1, the J call TRBJ2-4; D gene uncertain. Germline V lookup: CDR1 SGHRS, CDR2 YFSETQ. The CDR3 is made up of 13 amino acids. V gave up 7 bases and J gave up 0 bases, with 8 bases separating them. This CDR3 is CASRNLAKNIQYF. CDR3 nucleotides: TGCGCCAGCCGAAACTTAGCCAAAAACATTCAGTACTTC. Combining the CDR3 with reference TRBV5-1 and TRBJ2-4 gives the whole variable domain KAGVTQTPRYLIKTRGQQVTLSCSPISGHRSVSWYQQTPGQGLQFLFEYFSETQRNKGNFPGRFSGRQFSNSRSEMNVSTLELGDSALYLCASRNLAKNIQYFGAGTRLSVL.

This chain links TRBV6-1 with TRBJ2-2; possible D gene TRBD1, 5 bases. This CDR3 region has 14 residues. V was trimmed by 1 base and J by 6 bases, leaving 9 bases between them. CDR1 is MNHNS and CDR2 is SASEGT in the germline V gene. The CDR3 coding sequence is TGTGCCAGCAGTGAAGTCAGGGTGGCCGGGGAGCTGTTTTTT. Protein product: CASSEVRVAGELFF.

This rearrangement joins TRBV9 to TRBJ2-3, with 12 nucleotides matching TRBD2. CDR3 length: 16 amino acids. Germline-derived CDR1 and CDR2 are SGDLS and YYNGEE. After removal of 3 bases from V and 6 bases from J, the junction contained 8 bases not matched to a gene. The chain's CDR3 is CASSATTSGSLDTQYF. In DNA form, the CDR3 reads TGTGCCAGCAGCGCGACGACTAGCGGGAGTTTGGATACGCAGTATTTT.

The table lists this clone with a few counts. The V and J genes are TRBV2 and TRBJ2-2; D ambiguous. The V end lost 4 bases, the J end lost 1 base, and 7 bases lay between the germline ends. The CDR3 has 14 residues. Germline V gene lookup returns CDR1 SNHLY and CDR2 FYNNEI. This CDR3 is CASSGTKNTGELFF. In nucleotides, the CDR3 is TGTGCCAGCAGTGGTACAAAGAACACCGGGGAGCTGTTTTTT.

The J gene is TRBJ2-7, the V gene TRBV19; 13 bases agree with TRBD2. The CDR3 is 17 amino acids. Looked up from germline, CDR1 is LNHDA and CDR2 is SQIVND (reference sequence). J gave up 6 bases and V 2 bases, and 10 bases lay outside the gene matches. The CDR3 is CASSISPGLAGVREQYF. The CDR3 region has the DNA TGTGCCAGTAGTATATCCCCTGGACTAGCGGGAGTTCGCGAGCAGTACTTC. The whole variable domain, filled in from reference TRBV19 and TRBJ2-7, reads DGGITQSPKYLFRKEGQNVTLSCEQNLNHDAMYWYRQDPGQGLRLIYYSQIVNDFQKGDIAEGYSVSREKKESFPLTVTSAQKNPTAFYLCASSISPGLAGVREQYFGPGTRLTVT.

This sequence joins TRBV5-1 and TRBJ2-2; 8 positions match TRBD2. In germline, CDR1 is SGHRS, CDR2 YFSETQ. The junction had 8 bases not matched to a gene; V was cut back by 4 bases and J by 0 bases. CDR3 size: 17 residues. CDR3 bases: TGCGCCAGCAGCCTCACTATAGCGGGGCCGAACACCGGGGAGCTGTTTTTT. Its translation is CASSLTIAGPNTGELFF.